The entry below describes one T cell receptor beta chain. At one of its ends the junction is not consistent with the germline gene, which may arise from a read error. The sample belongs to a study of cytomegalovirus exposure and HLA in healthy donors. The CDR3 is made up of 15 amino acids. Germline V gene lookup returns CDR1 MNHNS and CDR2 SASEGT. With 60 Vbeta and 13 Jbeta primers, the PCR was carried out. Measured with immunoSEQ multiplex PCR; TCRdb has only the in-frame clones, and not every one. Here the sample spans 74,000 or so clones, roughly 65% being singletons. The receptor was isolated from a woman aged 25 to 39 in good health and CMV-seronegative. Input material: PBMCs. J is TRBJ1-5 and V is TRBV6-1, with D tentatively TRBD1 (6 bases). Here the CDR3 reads CAGRTDPNSNQPQHF. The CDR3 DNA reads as TGTGCCGGCAGGACAGACCCAAATAGCAATCAGCCCCAGCATTTT.